These T cell receptor beta chains were read from a single sample in a study of TIL therapy for anti-PD-1-resistant metastatic lung cancer. Clones were sequenced by immunoSEQ multiplex PCR, and TCRdb holds only the in-frame ones, with some missing. The sample contains approximately 45,000 clones, around 79% of which appear only once. Sequences were derived from blood, sampled at baseline. All receptors derive from a man between 65 and 85 years old with non-small cell lung cancer. CDR3s include the opening cysteine and the closing phenylalanine or tryptophan. Fields, in order: CDR3 protein, clone size, J gene, V gene. The size field is filled for only some rows; it gives once, few, many or a size class.

cdr3_aa: CASSKYGGVETQYF; clone_size: -; j_call: TRBJ2-5; v_call: TRBV25-1
cdr3_aa: CASSLGWGSGEQFF; clone_size: -; j_call: TRBJ2-1; v_call: TRBV7-2
cdr3_aa: CASSDRYEQYF; clone_size: few; j_call: TRBJ2-7; v_call: TRBV6-1
cdr3_aa: CASSSGQWAGEQYF; clone_size: -; j_call: TRBJ2-7; v_call: TRBV7-2
cdr3_aa: CSITRGDFRRNTEAFF; clone_size: -; j_call: TRBJ1-1; v_call: TRBV29-1
cdr3_aa: CASSLPGAANYGYTF; clone_size: -; j_call: TRBJ1-2; v_call: TRBV7-3
cdr3_aa: CASSLGTSGSQFF; clone_size: -; j_call: TRBJ2-1; v_call: TRBV9
cdr3_aa: CASTRARTDTQYF; clone_size: -; j_call: TRBJ2-3; v_call: TRBV25-1
cdr3_aa: CASSLIERSEQYF; clone_size: -; j_call: TRBJ2-7; v_call: TRBV5-1
cdr3_aa: CASVVAGGRHTQYF; clone_size: -; j_call: TRBJ2-3; v_call: TRBV28
cdr3_aa: CASSLSVRFSSYEQYF; clone_size: -; j_call: TRBJ2-7; v_call: TRBV27
cdr3_aa: CASKVGHNEQFF; clone_size: -; j_call: TRBJ2-1; v_call: TRBV6-1